This T cell receptor beta chain emerged from a study of T cell changes during pregnancy in multiple sclerosis. Germline trimming cut 4 bases from V and 1 base from J; bases unmatched to any gene: 3. The CDR3 has 14 residues. In germline, CDR1 is LGHNA, CDR2 YNFKEQ. Clones were read by immunoSEQ multiplex PCR, and TCRdb kept only the in-frame ones, dropping some. Of approximately 48,000 clones in the sample, roughly 94% were seen once. The rearrangement joins TRBV4-2 to TRBJ2-7; 8 nucleotides match TRBD1. The sequence was collected from a female donor with multiple sclerosis, enrolled in a pregnancy study. Material: CD4+ T cells from peripheral blood mononuclear cells, obtained in the second trimester of pregnancy. CDR3 in amino acids: CASSLGQGSYEQYF. In DNA, the CDR3 is TGTGCCAGCAGCCTAGGACAGGGATCCTACGAGCAGTACTTC.